This T cell receptor (beta chain) was observed in a study of blood T cell repertoires in COVID-19 (dated by TCRdb to 2020 to 2021). Regarding the research as a whole: The collaborator samples originated in the United States, Italy and Spain and spanned the acute and convalescent phases of COVID-19. The material from the prospective study consisted of cDNA or gDNA derived from T cells, B-cell-depleted T cells, or PBMCs. The dataset comprised deeply sampled blood TCRbeta repertoires from subjects exposed to, actively infected with, or recovered from COVID-19. The repertoires were made available in a free public database intended to serve as a resource for research on the immune response to SARS-CoV-2. Samples were obtained from the ongoing ImmuneRACE study (first 160 participants) and from some 1,300 subjects provided by 6 global collaborators. The sample metadata nearly always contained a de-identified subject ID, COVID-19 status, age in years and sex. Where available, HLA class I and class II types were taken from metadata supplied by the sample provider and were not determined by assay-based typing.

What the research found in general, with its limitations: The amount of clinical and demographic metadata varied by source and participant and was provided uncurated.

In the prospective study, participants were 18 to 89 years old, resided in 25 or so geographic areas of the United States, and were enrolled through a virtual design. To assign participants to cohorts, the prospective study relied on clinical history that participants themselves reported in a screening survey and a study questionnaire. In the prospective study, whole blood, serum and a nasopharyngeal or oropharyngeal swab were collected from each participant by mobile phlebotomists. Additional blood draws and questionnaires over an approximately 2-month period could optionally be provided by prospective study participants. Before DNA extraction, blood samples from the prospective study were shipped at room temperature or frozen. Counted from cysteine to phenylalanine, this CDR3 has 18 amino acids. Only the CDR3 region is kept as DNA, spanning 54 bases read in frame from base 1. After removal of 1 base from V and 3 bases from J, the junction retains 12 bases not matched to a gene. The germline V gene provides CDR1 SGHTA and CDR2 FQGTGA.

TCRbeta CDR3 regions were amplified from genomic DNA using the immunoSEQ Assay, a bias-controlled multiplex PCR. As for the original processing: The number of nucleated cells in each sample was estimated from the amplification of reference gene primers within the assay. Sequence reads were collapsed and filtered to measure the absolute abundance of every unique TCRbeta CDR3 rearrangement. For each sample, productive Simpson clonality was calculated as the square root of Simpson's diversity index over productive rearrangements. TCRdb carries this immuneACCESS record with in-frame sequences only. Its versions omit some clonotypes, under half of them owing to an unresolved V gene in the studies checked, with the rest unexplained. The V and J calls and clone size come from that table; D and trimming were worked out from the DNA. The sample table contains 250,000 to 350,000 clones; only one count was recorded for roughly 90% of them. The top ten clonotypes cover 4% to 5.5% of the sample.

On this clone: What this receptor recognizes is not known. There are no base qualities to consult, and no much larger clone falls within one base.

Recombination connected TRBV7-3 to TRBJ2-3; TRBD2 lines up with 8 middle nucleotides. Sequenced sample: PBMCs or T cells enriched from blood (not recorded which). The source is a woman between 18 and 30 years old with acute COVID-19. The CDR3 loop reads CASSLKPSGPRETDTQYF. Here is the DNA: TGTGCCAGCAGCTTAAAGCCTAGCGGGCCCCGGGAGACAGATACGCAGTATTTT.